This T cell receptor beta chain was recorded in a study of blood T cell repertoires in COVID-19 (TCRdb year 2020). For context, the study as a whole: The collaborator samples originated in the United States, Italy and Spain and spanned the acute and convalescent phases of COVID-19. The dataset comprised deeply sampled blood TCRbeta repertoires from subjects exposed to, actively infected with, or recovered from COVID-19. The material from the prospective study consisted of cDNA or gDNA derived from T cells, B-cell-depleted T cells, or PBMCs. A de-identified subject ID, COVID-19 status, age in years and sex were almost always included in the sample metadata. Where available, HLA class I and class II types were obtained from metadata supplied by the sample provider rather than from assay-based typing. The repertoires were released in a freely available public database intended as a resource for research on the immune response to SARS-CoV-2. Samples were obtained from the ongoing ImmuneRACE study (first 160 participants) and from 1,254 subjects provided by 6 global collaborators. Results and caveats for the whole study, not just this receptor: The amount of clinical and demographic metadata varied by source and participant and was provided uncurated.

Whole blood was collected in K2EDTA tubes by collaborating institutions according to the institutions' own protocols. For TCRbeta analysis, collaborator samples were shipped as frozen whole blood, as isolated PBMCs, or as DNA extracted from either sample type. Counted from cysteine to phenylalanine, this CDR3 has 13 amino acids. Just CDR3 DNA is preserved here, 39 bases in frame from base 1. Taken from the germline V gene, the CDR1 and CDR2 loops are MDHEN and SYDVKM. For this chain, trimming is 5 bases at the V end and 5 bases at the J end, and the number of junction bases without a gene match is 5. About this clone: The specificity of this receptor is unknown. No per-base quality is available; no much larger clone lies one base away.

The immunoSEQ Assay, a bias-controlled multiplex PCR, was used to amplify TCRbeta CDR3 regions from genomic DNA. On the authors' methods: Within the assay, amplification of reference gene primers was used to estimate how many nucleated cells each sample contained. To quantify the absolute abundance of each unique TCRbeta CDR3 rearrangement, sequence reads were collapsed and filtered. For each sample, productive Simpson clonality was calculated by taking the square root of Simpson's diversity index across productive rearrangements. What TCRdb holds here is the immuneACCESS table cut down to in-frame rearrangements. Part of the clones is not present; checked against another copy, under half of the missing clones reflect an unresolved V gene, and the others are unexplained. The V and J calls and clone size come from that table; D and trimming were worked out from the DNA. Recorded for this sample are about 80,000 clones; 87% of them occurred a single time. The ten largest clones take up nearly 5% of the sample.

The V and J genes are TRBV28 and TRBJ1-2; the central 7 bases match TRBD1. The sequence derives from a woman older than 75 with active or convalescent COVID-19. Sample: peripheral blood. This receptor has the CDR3 CASSPTGRYGYTF. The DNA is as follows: TGTGCCAGCAGTCCGACAGGGAGGTATGGCTACACCTTC.